The present T cell receptor (beta chain) was sequenced within a study of T cells in Graves' hyperthyroidism and ophthalmopathy. Findings and limits, study-wide: In the blood, most expanded thyroid clonotypes above 0.001 appeared as well.

There were TCR beta CDR3 regions amplified from RNA transcripts. Carried out on the TCR CDR3, a first-round RT-PCR used the HTBI primer set. TCRdb reprocessed the multiplex PCR reads via MiXCR and lists one record per CDR3 protein. In the table there are about 410,000 distinct CDR3 sequences, about 15% of which are singletons. This CDR3 has 11 residues. CDR1 SGDLS and CDR2 YYNGEE come from the germline V gene. V lost 5 bases to trimming and J lost 6 bases, with 8 bases between them. This clonotype has more than one count but fewer than ten. Antigen: not known. Duration under 3 months, a NOSPECS grade of at least 4, and a Clinical Activity Score of at least 3 characterized the ophthalmopathy patients. Diagnostic decisions used clinical symptoms, serum thyroxine and TRAb, thyroid ultrasound and orbital computed tomography. The PBMCs were taken from about 10 ml of fresh peripheral blood.

The clonotype was recovered from a man aged 18 to 29 with Graves' ophthalmopathy. This chain joins TRBV9 and TRBJ1-1; D remains ambiguous. The sample was blood. As DNA, the CDR3 is TGTGCCAGCAGTCCCTTCCCTGAAGCTTTCTTT. It yields the protein CASSPFPEAFF.